Below, 9 T cell receptor beta chains from the same sample are listed, as sequenced in a study of T cells in Graves' hyperthyroidism and ophthalmopathy. Amplified TCR beta CDR3 regions came from RNA transcripts. During a first-round RT-PCR of the TCR CDR3, the HTBI primer set was used. TCRdb independently ran MiXCR on the multiplex PCR reads; one entry per CDR3 protein. The sample yields 300,000 or so distinct CDR3 sequences, 18% seen once. Sequenced: blood. Receptors originate from a woman aged 45-59 years with Graves' hyperthyroidism.

There are many counts of this clonotype. The rearrangement uses TRBV27 and TRBJ2-7; 7 bases fit TRBD1. Trimming took 5 bases from V and 3 from J; bases not matched to a gene: 7. The CDR3 sequence is 14 residues long. CDR1 and CDR2 from the germline V gene are MNHEY and SMNVEV (reference sequence). The CDR3 bases are TGTGCCAGCAGTCCCATGGGACAGATCTACGAGCAGTACGTC. It translates to CASSPMGQIYEQYV.

This clonotype showed up just a few times. The chain joins TRBV5-1 to TRBJ2-7, with D tentatively TRBD2 (5 bases). Trimming cost V 4 bases and J 0 bases, with 8 bases left between them. The CDR3 is 13 residues long. Germline V gene sequence: CDR1 SGHRS, CDR2 YFSETQ. The CDR3 is CASSPGGSYEQYF. The CDR3 nucleotides read TGCGCCAGCAGCCCAGGAGGCTCCTACGAGCAGTACTTC.

The table lists this clonotype with many counts. CDR3 nucleotide sequence: TGTGCCAGCAGCCCAAGGCCGGGGGATACGCAGTATTTT. Its protein product is CASSPRPGDTQYF. The chain employs TRBV7-9 and TRBJ2-3, with a tentative D call TRBD2 (5 bases). The CDR3 is 13 residues long. Germline V gene sequence: CDR1 SEHNR, CDR2 FQNEAQ (reference sequence). Deletions cut 5 bases from V and 6 bases from J, with 12 bases between. Together with reference TRBV7-9 and TRBJ2-3, the CDR3 gives the full variable domain: DTGVSQNPRHKITKRGQNVTFRCDPISEHNRLYWYRQTLGQGPEFLTYFQNEAQLEKSRLLSDRFSAERPKGSFSTLEIQRTEQGDSAMYLCASSPRPGDTQYFGPGTRLTVL.

The chain employs TRBV7-9 and TRBJ2-1; TRBD2 is a possible D gene (6 bases). Deletions cut 8 bases from V and 6 bases from J, with 11 bases between. CDR1 is SEHNR and CDR2 is FQNEAQ in the germline V gene (reference sequence). CDR3 length: 12 amino acids. CDR3 bases: TGTGCCAGCCGAGGGGACTCCAATGAGCAGTTCTTC. Translated, it gives CASRGDSNEQFF.

This clonotype was found many times. Relative to the germline gene, one junction end is altered; a read error may explain this. V gene TRBV20-1 combines with J gene TRBJ1-5, with 7 positions matching TRBD1. CDR3 length: 15 amino acids. From germline, CDR1 is DFQATT and CDR2 SNEGSKA (reference sequence). In DNA form, the CDR3 reads TGCAGTGCTAAGACCGACAGGGACCCTAATCAACCCCAGCATTTT. Translating gives CSAKTDRDPNQPQHF.

The sample holds a few counts of this clonotype. The junction shows a germline mismatch at one end, possibly a read error. The chain links TRBV28 to TRBJ2-5, with D perhaps matching TRBD1 (6 bases). The germline CDR1 and CDR2 sequences are MDHEN and SYDVKM. This CDR3 spans 15 amino acids. The chain's CDR3 is CVSTRGGQPQETQYF. The DNA of the CDR3 is TGTGTCAGCACCCGTGGTGGACAGCCCCAAGAGACCCAGTACTTC.

This clonotype appeared a few times. The V and J genes are TRBV3-1 and TRBJ2-2, with D possibly TRBD2 on 6 matching bases. CDR3 size: 15 residues. In germline, CDR1 is LGHDT, CDR2 YNNKEL (reference sequence). Trimming removed 5 bases at V and 4 bases at J, with 14 bases between. CDR3 in amino acids: CASSYQLGGTGELFF. CDR3 nucleotides: TGTGCCAGCAGCTATCAACTCGGGGGCACCGGGGAGCTGTTTTTT.

This clonotype was counted between two and nine times. J is TRBJ2-1 and V is TRBV2, with 7 nucleotides matching TRBD1. The CDR3 is made up of 12 amino acids. Germline V CDR1 and CDR2: SNHLY, FYNNEI. The V and J ends lost 4 bases and 9 bases, in that order; junction bases with no gene match: 3. CDR3 residues: CASSGQGVEQFF. The CDR3 DNA is TGTGCCAGCAGTGGCCAGGGGGTTGAGCAGTTCTTC.

This chain joins TRBV3-1 and TRBJ2-3; 10 positions agree with TRBD2. This CDR3 contains 16 residues. CDR1 and CDR2 (germline): LGHDT, YNNKEL (reference sequence). V was clipped by 4 bases and J by 2 bases; unmatched bases: 6. The CDR3 DNA sequence: TGTGCCAGCAGCCTCCTAGCGGGGGCGAACACAGATACGCAGTATTTT. Its translation is CASSLLAGANTDTQYF.